Below, 23 T cell receptor beta chains from the same sample are listed, as sequenced in a study of response to subunit inactivated influenza vaccine. TCRdb re-analysed the RT-PCR reads in MiXCR, keeping a single row per CDR3 protein. The sample has 500,000 to 600,000 distinct CDR3 sequences, around 15% seen once. The starting material was PBMCs from blood, obtained 11 to 12 days after vaccination. Receptors were obtained from a man aged 45-60 years who received an inactivated influenza vaccine.

This clonotype was detected ten times or more. The V and J genes are TRBV9 and TRBJ2-3; TRBD2 might be the D (6 bases). V lost 0 bases, J lost 4 bases, and 15 bases lay in between. The germline V gene has CDR1 SGDLS and CDR2 YYNGEE. This CDR3 comprises 16 residues. The CDR3 reads CASSVGVGGGPDTQYF. The CDR3 DNA sequence: TGTGCCAGCAGCGTAGGCGTGGGAGGAGGCCCAGATACGCAGTATTTT.

The CDR3 coding sequence is TGTGCCAGCAGCCTCCGGGACAGGGACCATGAGCAGTTCTTC. Protein: CASSLRDRDHEQFF. This rearrangement joins TRBV28 to TRBJ2-1, with 9 bases that match TRBD1. CDR3 length: 14 residues. Losses at the gene ends were 6 bases for V and 8 bases for J; bases not matched to a gene: 8. Germline V gene sequence: CDR1 MDHEN, CDR2 SYDVKM. The whole variable domain, filled in from reference TRBV28 and TRBJ2-1, reads DVKVTQSSRYLVKRTGEKVFLECVQDMDHENMFWYRQDPGLGLRLIYFSYDVKMKEKGDIPEGYSVSREKKERFSLILESASTNQTSMYLCASSLRDRDHEQFFGPGTRLTVL.

This clonotype was observed a handful of times. V and J are TRBV5-1 and TRBJ2-5; D is perhaps TRBD1 or TRBD2 (5 bases each). Germline CDR1 and CDR2: SGHRS and YFSETQ. The CDR3 extends over 15 amino acids. Between the trimmed V and J ends, which lost 0 bases and 5 bases, there was a span of 14 bases. DNA of the CDR3: TGCGCCAGCAGCTTGGCCGGGACGATGTGGGAGACCCAGTACTTC. This encodes CASSLAGTMWETQYF.

There are a few counts of this clonotype. V is TRBV19 and J is TRBJ2-1, with D unclear. With 3 bases removed from V and 0 bases from J, the gap between germline ends came to 6 bases. CDR3 length equals 14 residues. The germline V gene encodes CDR1 LNHDA and CDR2 SQIVND (reference sequence). The CDR3 DNA is TGTGCCAGTAGTATTGTTAGCTCCTACAATGAGCAGTTCTTC. Encoded protein: CASSIVSSYNEQFF.

This chain connects TRBV18 to TRBJ1-1; D unresolved. The CDR3 covers 15 residues. Trimming cost V 3 bases and J 3 bases, with 14 bases left between them. CDR1 is KGHSH, CDR2 LQKENI, per germline. The CDR3 nucleotides read TGTGCCAGCTCACCTCGGGCCCCTGGGGACACTGAAGCTTTCTTT. As protein: CASSPRAPGDTEAFF.

The chain recombines TRBV29-1 with TRBJ2-3, with TRBD2 matching 7 bases. Germline trimming cut 7 bases from V and 2 bases from J; bases unmatched to any gene: 15. CDR3 length: 16 amino acids. Germline V gene data show CDR1 as SQVTM and CDR2 as ANQGSEA. This chain's CDR3 is CSATAPASGSTDTQYF. DNA for the CDR3: TGCAGCGCTACAGCCCCGGCTAGCGGTTCCACAGATACGCAGTATTTT.

The gene calls are TRBV30 and TRBJ2-7; 9 positions agree with TRBD1. The CDR3 loop spans 13 amino acids. V lost 6 bases and J lost 3; bases outside the gene matches: 6. Germline CDR1 GTSNPN, CDR2 SVGIG (reference sequence). The CDR3 spells CACRDRVLYEQYF. The DNA for the CDR3 is TGTGCCTGCCGGGACAGGGTACTCTACGAGCAGTACTTC.

The chain employs TRBV12-3 or TRBV12-4 and TRBJ2-3, with D uncertain. Between the trimmed V and J ends, which lost 2 bases and 0 bases, there was a span of 6 bases. This CDR3 is built from 14 residues. As DNA, the CDR3 is TGTGCCAGCAGTTTACATCTTAGCACAGATACGCAGTATTTT. The encoded protein is CASSLHLSTDTQYF.

This clonotype was seen a handful of times. The rearrangement joins TRBV27 to TRBJ2-3; tentatively, D is TRBD1 (6 bases). The CDR3 is 17 residues long. Trimming removed 3 bases from V and 3 bases from J, with 19 bases in between. Germline V gives CDR1 MNHEY, CDR2 SMNVEV (reference sequence). This CDR3 is CASSFRPPGQGTDTQYF. The DNA of the CDR3 is TGTGCCAGCAGTTTTAGGCCCCCAGGGCAGGGGACAGATACGCAGTATTTT.

This rearrangement joins TRBV7-9 to TRBJ1-1; TRBD1 agrees at 8 bases. The V and J ends lost 3 bases and 10 bases, in that order; junction bases with no gene match: 7. Germline CDR1 and CDR2: SEHNR and FQNEAQ (reference sequence). The CDR3 length is 13 residues. This CDR3 is CASSFRQGPGAFF. The CDR3 bases are TGTGCCAGCAGCTTCCGACAGGGGCCGGGAGCTTTCTTT.

The chain combines TRBV9 with TRBJ1-6; the match to TRBD1 covers 9 bases. There are 15 residues in the CDR3. V shed 5 bases and J 6 bases; nucleotides not matched to a gene: 6. Per the germline V gene, CDR1 is SGDLS and CDR2 is YYNGEE. The CDR3 DNA reads TGTGCCAGCAGGGGACAGGGTGGGGGTAATTCACCCCTCCACTTT. Residues: CASRGQGGGNSPLHF.

This clonotype was seen more than once but under ten times. The V call is TRBV12-3 or TRBV12-4, the J call TRBJ1-3; D not resolved. This CDR3 contains 12 residues. V lost 2 bases, J lost 11 bases, and 10 bases lay in between. CDR3 sequence: CASSLRGRAIYF. CDR3 sequence (DNA): TGTGCCAGCAGTTTACGCGGACGAGCCATATATTTT.

The chain carries TRBV7-6 and TRBJ2-3, with 9 nucleotides matching TRBD2. Germline CDR1 and CDR2: SGHVS and FNYEAQ. This CDR3 comprises 15 residues. Trimming took 4 bases from V and 4 from J; bases not matched to a gene: 6. DNA of the CDR3: TGTGCCAGCAGCTCAATAGCGGGAGAACCAGATACGCAGTATTTT. Translated, it gives CASSSIAGEPDTQYF.

This clonotype was detected a few times. As DNA, the CDR3 is TGCGCCAGCAGCCAAGAATCGGGGGCCCAAGAGACCCAGTACTTC. It yields the protein CASSQESGAQETQYF. This chain links TRBV4-3 with TRBJ2-5; tentatively, D is TRBD1 or TRBD2 (6 bases each). This CDR3 is built from 15 residues. V was trimmed by 0 bases and J by 1 base, leaving 9 bases between them. Germline-derived CDR1 and CDR2 are LGHNA and YSLEER.

The chain uses TRBV5-1 and TRBJ2-5; 10 bases map to TRBD2. Germline CDR1 SGHRS, CDR2 YFSETQ. CDR3 length: 16 residues. V was clipped by 0 bases and J by 0 bases; unmatched bases: 2. In nucleotides, the CDR3 is TGCGCCAGCAGCTTGGCTGGGACTAGCGACCAAGAGACCCAGTACTTC. Residues: CASSLAGTSDQETQYF.

J is TRBJ2-7 and V is TRBV10-3, with 7 bases lining up with TRBD2. Germline values: CDR1 ENHRY, CDR2 SYGVKD. This CDR3 comprises 13 residues. The ends lost 6 bases at V and 4 bases at J; junction bases unmatched: 6. CDR3 residues: CAIRDSGSYEQYF. In DNA, the CDR3 is TGTGCCATCAGAGATAGCGGGTCGTACGAGCAGTACTTC.

The CDR3 loop reads CSAERDSNQPQHF. In DNA, the CDR3 is TGCAGTGCTGAAAGGGATAGCAATCAGCCCCAGCATTTT. This chain uses TRBV20-1 with TRBJ1-5; no clear D. The V and J ends lost 5 bases and 0 bases respectively, with 8 bases between them. CDR3 length: 13 amino acids. From germline, CDR1 is DFQATT and CDR2 SNEGSKA (reference sequence).

The gene calls are TRBV20-1 and TRBJ2-7, with 13 bases matching TRBD2. With V trimmed by 6 bases and J by 5 bases, 10 bases remained unmatched. The germline CDR1 and CDR2 sequences are DFQATT and SNEGSKA (reference sequence). This CDR3 contains 15 residues. CDR3 amino acids: CSARTSGRQVNEQYF. The CDR3 DNA reads as TGCAGTGCCAGGACTAGCGGGAGACAGGTAAACGAGCAGTACTTC.

The CDR3 is CASSRLAGAFFEQFF. The CDR3, as DNA: TGTGCCAGCAGCCGTCTAGCGGGGGCCTTTTTTGAGCAGTTCTTC. The chain carries TRBV12-3 or TRBV12-4 and TRBJ2-1; 10 nucleotides align to TRBD2. The trim removed 6 bases at V and 9 bases at J, leaving 11 bases unmatched. This CDR3 is 15 amino acids long.

The chain uses TRBV12-3 or TRBV12-4 and TRBJ1-1, with D maybe TRBD1 (6 bases). V was cut by 6 bases and J by 6 bases, with 14 bases left in between. The CDR3 runs to 13 residues. CDR3 in DNA: TGTGCCAGCAGACTACAGGGAATCGCTGAAGCTTTCTTT. Amino acids: CASRLQGIAEAFF.

This clonotype was detected a few times. V usage is TRBV12-3 or TRBV12-4 and J usage is TRBJ1-6, with no clear D. V was clipped by 7 bases and J by 0 bases, with 13 bases between them. This CDR3 comprises 16 residues. The CDR3 nucleotides read TGTGCCAGCACCCAGAGAGGAAGCTCCTATAATTCACCCCTCCACTTT. Translation: CASTQRGSSYNSPLHF.

This clonotype occurred a few times. The V and J genes are TRBV20-1 and TRBJ2-2; the D call may be TRBD1 or TRBD2 (5 bases each). V was clipped by 0 bases and J by 5 bases, with 25 bases between them. The CDR3 runs to 19 residues. Germline CDR1 and CDR2: DFQATT and SNEGSKA (reference sequence). This CDR3 is CSARDLVGSSLWGTGELFF. DNA for the CDR3: TGCAGTGCTAGAGATCTGGTTGGTAGCAGCCTCTGGGGGACCGGGGAGCTGTTTTTT.

This clonotype has more than one count but fewer than ten. The genes are TRBV29-1 and TRBJ2-7, with D perhaps TRBD1 (6 bases). Germline loops: CDR1 SQVTM, CDR2 ANQGSEA. The germline V and J ends were trimmed by 2 bases and 6 bases, with 11 bases remaining between them. The CDR3 runs to 12 residues. The CDR3 loop is CSVELGAIEQYF. CDR3 nucleotide sequence: TGCAGCGTTGAATTGGGGGCAATCGAGCAGTACTTC.